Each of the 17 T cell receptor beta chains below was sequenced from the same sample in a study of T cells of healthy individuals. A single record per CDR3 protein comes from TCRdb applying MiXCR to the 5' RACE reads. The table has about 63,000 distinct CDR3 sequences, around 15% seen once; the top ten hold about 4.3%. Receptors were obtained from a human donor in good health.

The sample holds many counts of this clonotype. The CDR3 DNA reads TGCAGTGCCCGAAGGGACAGGGGCCGAGGGCCCCAGCATTTT. Translated: CSARRDRGRGPQHF. The chain uses TRBV20-1 and TRBJ1-5, with 10 bases fitting TRBD1. This CDR3 comprises 14 residues. Trimming took 6 bases from V and 9 from J; bases not matched to a gene: 11. Germline V gene lookup returns CDR1 DFQATT and CDR2 SNEGSKA (reference sequence).

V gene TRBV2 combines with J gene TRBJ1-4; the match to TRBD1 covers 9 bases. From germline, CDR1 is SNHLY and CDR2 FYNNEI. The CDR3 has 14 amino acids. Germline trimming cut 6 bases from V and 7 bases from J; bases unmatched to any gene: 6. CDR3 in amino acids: CASSLGQGSEKLFF. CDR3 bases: TGTGCCAGCAGCCTCGGACAGGGGTCTGAAAAACTGTTTTTT.

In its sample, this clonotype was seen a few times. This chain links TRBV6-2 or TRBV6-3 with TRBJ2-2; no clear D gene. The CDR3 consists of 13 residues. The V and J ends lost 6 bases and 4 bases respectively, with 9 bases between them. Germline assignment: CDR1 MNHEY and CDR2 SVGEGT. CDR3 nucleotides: TGTGCCAGCAGCCCCCAGGTCACCGGGGAGCTGTTTTTT. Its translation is CASSPQVTGELFF.

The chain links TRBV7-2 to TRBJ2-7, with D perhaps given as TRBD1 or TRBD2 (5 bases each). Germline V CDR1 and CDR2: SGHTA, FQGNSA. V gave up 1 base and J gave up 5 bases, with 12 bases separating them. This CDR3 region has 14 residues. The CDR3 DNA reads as TGTGCCAGCAGCTTAGGCGAGGGACGGAACGAGCAGTACTTC. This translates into CASSLGEGRNEQYF.

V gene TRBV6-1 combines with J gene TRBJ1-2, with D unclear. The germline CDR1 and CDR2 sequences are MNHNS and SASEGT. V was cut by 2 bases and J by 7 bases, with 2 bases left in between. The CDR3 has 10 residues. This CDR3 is CASSELGYTF. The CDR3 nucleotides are TGTGCCAGCAGTGAACTTGGCTACACCTTC.

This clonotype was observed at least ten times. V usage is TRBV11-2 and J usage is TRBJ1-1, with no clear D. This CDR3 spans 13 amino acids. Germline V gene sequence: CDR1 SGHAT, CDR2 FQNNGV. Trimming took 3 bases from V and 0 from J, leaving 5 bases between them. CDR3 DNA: TGTGCCAGCAGCTTGGGAGTGAACACTGAAGCTTTCTTT. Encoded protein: CASSLGVNTEAFF.

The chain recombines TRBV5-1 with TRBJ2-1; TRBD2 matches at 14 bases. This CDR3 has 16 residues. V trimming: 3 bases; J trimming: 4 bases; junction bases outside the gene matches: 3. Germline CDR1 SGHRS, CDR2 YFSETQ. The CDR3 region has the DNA TGCGCCAGCAGCTCCCGGACTAGCGGGGGGTACAATGAGCAGTTCTTC. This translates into CASSSRTSGGYNEQFF. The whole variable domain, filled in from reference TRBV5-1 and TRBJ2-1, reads KAGVTQTPRYLIKTRGQQVTLSCSPISGHRSVSWYQQTPGQGLQFLFEYFSETQRNKGNFPGRFSGRQFSNSRSEMNVSTLELGDSALYLCASSSRTSGGYNEQFFGPGTRLTVL.

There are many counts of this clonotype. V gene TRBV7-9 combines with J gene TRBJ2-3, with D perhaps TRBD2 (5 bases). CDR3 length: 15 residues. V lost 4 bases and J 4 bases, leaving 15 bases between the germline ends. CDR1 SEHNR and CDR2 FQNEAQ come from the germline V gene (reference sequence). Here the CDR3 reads CASSSPGSRADTQYF. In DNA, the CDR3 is TGTGCCAGCAGCTCTCCGGGATCGAGGGCAGATACGCAGTATTTT.

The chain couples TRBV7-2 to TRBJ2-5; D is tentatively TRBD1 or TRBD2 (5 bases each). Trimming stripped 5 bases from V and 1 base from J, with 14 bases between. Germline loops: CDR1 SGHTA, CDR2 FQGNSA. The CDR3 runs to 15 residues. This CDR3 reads CASSPYSGAQETQYF. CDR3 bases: TGTGCCAGCAGCCCCTACTCCGGGGCCCAAGAGACCCAGTACTTC.

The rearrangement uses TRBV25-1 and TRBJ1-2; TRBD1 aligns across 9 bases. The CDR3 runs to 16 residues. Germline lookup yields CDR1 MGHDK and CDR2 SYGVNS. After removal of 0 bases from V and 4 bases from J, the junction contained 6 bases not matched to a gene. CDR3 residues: CASSEYWDREGYGYTF. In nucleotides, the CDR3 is TGTGCCAGCAGTGAATACTGGGACAGGGAAGGCTATGGCTACACCTTC.

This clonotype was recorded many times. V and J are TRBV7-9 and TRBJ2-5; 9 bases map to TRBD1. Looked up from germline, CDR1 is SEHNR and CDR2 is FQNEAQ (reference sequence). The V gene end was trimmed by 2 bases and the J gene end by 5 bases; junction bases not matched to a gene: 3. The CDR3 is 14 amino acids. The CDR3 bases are TGTGCCAGCAGCTTAACAGGGGGCAGCGAGACCCAGTACTTC. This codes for CASSLTGGSETQYF.

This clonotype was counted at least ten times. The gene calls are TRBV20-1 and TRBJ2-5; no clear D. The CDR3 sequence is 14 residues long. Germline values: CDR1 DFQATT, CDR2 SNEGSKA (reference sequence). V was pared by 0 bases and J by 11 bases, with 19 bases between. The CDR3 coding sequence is TGCAGTGCTAGAGATCTCCGGGCCCGTGGCGCGCAGTACTTC. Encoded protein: CSARDLRARGAQYF.

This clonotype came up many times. The CDR3 spells CASSLSPRGEQYF. CDR3 DNA: TGTGCCAGCAGTTTATCACCCAGGGGCGAGCAGTACTTC. The chain is built from TRBV27 and TRBJ2-7; D perhaps matches TRBD1 (6 bases). This CDR3 is built from 13 residues. Trimming left V 0 bases short and J 6 bases short, with 9 bases between. Per germline, CDR1 MNHEY and CDR2 SMNVEV (reference sequence).

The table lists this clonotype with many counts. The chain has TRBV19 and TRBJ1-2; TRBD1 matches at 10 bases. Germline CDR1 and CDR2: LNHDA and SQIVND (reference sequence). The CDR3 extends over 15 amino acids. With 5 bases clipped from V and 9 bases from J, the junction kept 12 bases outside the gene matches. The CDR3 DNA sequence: TGTGCCAGTAGTCATCCCGGGACAGGGGAATGGAGCTACACCTTC. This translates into CASSHPGTGEWSYTF.

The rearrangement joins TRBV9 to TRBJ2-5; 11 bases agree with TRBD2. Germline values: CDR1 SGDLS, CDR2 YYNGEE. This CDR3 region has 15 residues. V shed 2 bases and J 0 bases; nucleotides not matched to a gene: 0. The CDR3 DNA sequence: TGTGCCAGCAGCGTTAGCGGGAGGGACCAAGAGACCCAGTACTTC. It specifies CASSVSGRDQETQYF.

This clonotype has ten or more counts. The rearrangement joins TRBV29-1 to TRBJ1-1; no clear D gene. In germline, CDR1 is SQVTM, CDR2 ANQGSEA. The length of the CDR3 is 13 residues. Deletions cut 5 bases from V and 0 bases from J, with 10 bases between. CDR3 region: CSVQNILNTEAFF. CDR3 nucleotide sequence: TGCAGCGTTCAGAATATACTGAACACTGAAGCTTTCTTT.

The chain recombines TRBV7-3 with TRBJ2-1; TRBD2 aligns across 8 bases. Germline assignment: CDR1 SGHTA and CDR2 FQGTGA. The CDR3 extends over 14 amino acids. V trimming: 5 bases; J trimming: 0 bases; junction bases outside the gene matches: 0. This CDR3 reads CASSTSGSYNEQFF. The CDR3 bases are TGTGCCAGCAGCACTAGCGGCTCCTACAATGAGCAGTTCTTC.